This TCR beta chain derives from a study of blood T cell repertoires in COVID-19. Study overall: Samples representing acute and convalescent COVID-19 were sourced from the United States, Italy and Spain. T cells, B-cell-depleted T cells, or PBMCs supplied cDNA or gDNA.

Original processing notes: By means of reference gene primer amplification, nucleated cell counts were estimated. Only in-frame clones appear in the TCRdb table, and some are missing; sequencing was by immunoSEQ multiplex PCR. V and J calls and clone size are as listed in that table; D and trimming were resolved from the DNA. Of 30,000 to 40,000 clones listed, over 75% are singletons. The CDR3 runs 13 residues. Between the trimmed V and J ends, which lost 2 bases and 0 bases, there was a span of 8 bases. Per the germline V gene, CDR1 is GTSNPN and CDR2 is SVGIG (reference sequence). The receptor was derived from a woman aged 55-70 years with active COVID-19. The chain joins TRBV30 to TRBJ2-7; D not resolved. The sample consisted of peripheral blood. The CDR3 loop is CAWSPVPSYEQYF. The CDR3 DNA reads TGTGCCTGGAGTCCTGTTCCCTCCTACGAGCAGTACTTC.